These 11 T cell receptor beta chains originate from one sample sequenced in a study of cytomegalovirus exposure and HLA in healthy donors (dated 2017 in TCRdb). The protocol used for the library was the immunoSEQ multiplex PCR assay. For the multiplex PCR, a mixture combining 60 forward primers for TCR Vbeta segments and 13 reverse primers for TCR Jbeta segments was used. Held by TCRdb, this immuneACCESS table contains in-frame sequences only and omits some clones. Under half of the omission traces to an unresolved V gene where checked; the cause of the rest is unknown. The sample yields more than 200,000 clones; 82% were counted once. Approximately 6.5% of the sample is in the top ten clones. The specimen sequenced was PBMCs. The receptors originated from a man aged 40-49 years in good health and CMV-seropositive.

V and J are TRBV5-5 and TRBJ2-7, with 7 bases matching TRBD2. The trim removed 1 base at V and 2 bases at J, leaving 3 bases unmatched. Germline CDR1 is SGHKS and CDR2 is YYEKEE (reference sequence). This CDR3 is 14 amino acids long. For the CDR3, the DNA is TGTGCCAGCAGCTTGTTGGGGAGGGCCTACGAGCAGTACTTC. It translates to CASSLLGRAYEQYF.

This clone was recorded only once. The chain employs TRBV18 and TRBJ1-3, with a weak D call TRBD1 (5 bases). V lost 4 bases and J 1 base, leaving 8 bases between the germline ends. The CDR3 runs 14 residues. Germline lookup yields CDR1 KGHSH and CDR2 LQKENI. The CDR3: CASSLTGSGNTIYF. The CDR3 DNA reads TGTGCCAGCTCACTCACAGGTTCTGGAAACACCATATATTTT.

This chain uses TRBV7-6 with TRBJ1-4; 7 bases fit TRBD1. Trimming cost V 5 bases and J 8 bases; bases outside gene matches: 14. The germline gives CDR1 SGHVS, CDR2 FNYEAQ. CDR3 length equals 16 residues. The CDR3 DNA reads TGTGCCAGCAGCCCGGGTGGTGGGACAGCATGGGAAAAACTGTTTTTT. This encodes CASSPGGGTAWEKLFF.

This chain joins TRBV9 and TRBJ2-1; possibly TRBD2 for D (6 bases). CDR3 length: 16 residues. Trimming left V 0 bases short and J 0 bases short, with 10 bases between. Germline V gene data show CDR1 as SGDLS and CDR2 as YYNGEE. CDR3 protein: CASSVASDSSYNEQFF. The CDR3 DNA reads TGTGCCAGCAGCGTAGCTAGCGACAGCTCCTACAATGAGCAGTTCTTC.

The J gene is TRBJ1-2, the V gene TRBV6-1; TRBD1 agrees at 8 bases. V lost 1 base, J lost 6 bases, and 13 bases stayed unmatched. Germline assignment: CDR1 MNHNS and CDR2 SASEGT. The CDR3 spans 17 residues. In DNA form, the CDR3 reads TGTGCCAGCAGTGAAGACAGGGGGAACTTCAGAGTCCATGGCTACACCTTC. Translating gives CASSEDRGNFRVHGYTF.

This clone has a single count. This chain links TRBV5-1 with TRBJ2-1; tentative D call: TRBD1 (7 bases). Trimming shortened V by 0 bases and J by 4 bases, and 20 bases separated the two germline ends. The germline CDR1 and CDR2 sequences are SGHRS and YFSETQ. There are 18 residues in the CDR3. The CDR3 DNA sequence: TGCGCCAGCAGCTTGGTCGCAGGGGGGCCAGGAGAATACAATGAGCAGTTCTTC. Amino acid sequence: CASSLVAGGPGEYNEQFF.

As concerns this clone: Other DNA sequences in the same sample also yield this CDR3. This chain links TRBV29-1 with TRBJ2-3, with D maybe TRBD2 (6 bases). Germline loops: CDR1 SQVTM, CDR2 ANQGSEA. V was cut by 1 base and J by 2 bases, with 19 bases left in between. The CDR3 is 17 amino acids. CDR3 nucleotide sequence: TGCAGCGTTGAAGGGGGCTTGGGGCGGGGTTTCACAGATACGCAGTATTTT. Translating gives CSVEGGLGRGFTDTQYF.

For the CDR3, the DNA is TGCGCCAGCAGCCCATCGACAAGCCACCAAGAGACCCAGTACTTC. It codes for CASSPSTSHQETQYF. J is TRBJ2-5 and V is TRBV5-1; D gene unclear. The V gene lost 4 bases and the J gene lost 0 bases, with 13 bases spanning the gap. This CDR3 is 15 amino acids long. CDR1 and CDR2 (germline): SGHRS, YFSETQ.

The chain is built from TRBV28 and TRBJ2-7; 10 bases are shared with TRBD2. Trimming at V came to 10 bases and at J to 0 bases, leaving 9 bases not matched to a gene. Germline loops: CDR1 MDHEN, CDR2 SYDVKM. The CDR3 totals 15 residues. The CDR3 region has the DNA TGTGCCACCCATAGCGGGAGGAGCCGCTCCTACGAGCAGTACGTC. This gives the protein CATHSGRSRSYEQYV.

The rearrangement links TRBV5-6 to TRBJ1-6; weak D call: TRBD1 (5 bases). This CDR3 comprises 15 residues. V shed 0 bases and J shed 8 bases, with 12 bases lying between them. Germline V gene data show CDR1 as SGHDT and CDR2 as YYEEEE. The CDR3 nucleotides read TGTGCCAGCAGCTTGGTTTCAGGGAGGGATTCACCCCTCCACTTT. Its translation: CASSLVSGRDSPLHF.

The chain links TRBV5-1 to TRBJ2-1; 7 bases are shared with TRBD2. Germline CDR1 reads SGHRS; CDR2 reads YFSETQ. This CDR3 is built from 15 residues. V lost 5 bases to trimming and J lost 10 bases; unmatched junction nucleotides: 15. CDR3 nucleotides: TGCGCCAGCAGTATTGAGGCTAGCGGCATAGGAGAGCAGTTCTTC. Translating it yields CASSIEASGIGEQFF.